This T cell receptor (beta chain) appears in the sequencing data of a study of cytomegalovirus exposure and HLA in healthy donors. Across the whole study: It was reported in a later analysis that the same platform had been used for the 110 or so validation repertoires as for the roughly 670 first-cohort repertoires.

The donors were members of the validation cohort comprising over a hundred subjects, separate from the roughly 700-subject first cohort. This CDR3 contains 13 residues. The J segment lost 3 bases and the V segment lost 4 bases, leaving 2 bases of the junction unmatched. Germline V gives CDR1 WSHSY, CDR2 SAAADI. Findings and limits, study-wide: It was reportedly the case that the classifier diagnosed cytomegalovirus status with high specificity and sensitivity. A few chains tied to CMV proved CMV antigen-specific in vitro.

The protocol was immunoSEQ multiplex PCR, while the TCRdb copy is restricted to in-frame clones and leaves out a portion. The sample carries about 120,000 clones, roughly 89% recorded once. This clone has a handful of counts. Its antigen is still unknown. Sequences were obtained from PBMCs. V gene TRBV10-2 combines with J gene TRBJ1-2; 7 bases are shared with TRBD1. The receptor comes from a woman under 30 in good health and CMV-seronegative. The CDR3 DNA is TGCGCCAGCAGTGGGACAGGTGACTATGGCTACACCTTC. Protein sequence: CASSGTGDYGYTF.